A selection of T cell receptor beta chains follows, all from one sample in a study of T-cell memory formation after mild COVID-19. MiXCR, applied by TCRdb to the 5' RACE reads, yields one record per CDR3 protein. Of approximately 200,000 distinct CDR3 sequences listed, roughly 17% are singletons. Sequenced input: PBMCs or a T cell subset sorted from them (not recorded which). Receptors originate from an adult woman who had mild COVID-19 (a few samples of this study predate the infection). Cell type and time point are not known. Each CDR3 is given with its conserved first and last residue. The order of the fields is J gene, V gene, CDR3 protein.

j_gene: TRBJ2-7; v_gene: TRBV7-2; CDR3aa: CASSLASGDEQYF
j_gene: TRBJ2-3; v_gene: TRBV24-1; CDR3aa: CATSDSFGGVADTQYF
j_gene: TRBJ2-1; v_gene: TRBV24-1; CDR3aa: CATSDLGGGVKSNEQFF
j_gene: TRBJ1-2; v_gene: TRBV7-2; CDR3aa: CASSLQGTNYGYTF
j_gene: TRBJ2-3; v_gene: TRBV18; CDR3aa: CASSPARRAGESDTQYF
j_gene: TRBJ1-3; v_gene: TRBV6-5; CDR3aa: CASGKSSGNTIYF
j_gene: TRBJ2-3; v_gene: TRBV7-2; CDR3aa: CASSLDGGYTDTQYF
j_gene: TRBJ2-1; v_gene: TRBV7-3; CDR3aa: CASSLGQGINEQFF
j_gene: TRBJ2-5; v_gene: TRBV29-1; CDR3aa: CSVRDFSQETQYF
j_gene: TRBJ1-1; v_gene: TRBV7-3; CDR3aa: CASSSMGGGTTEAFF
j_gene: TRBJ2-2; v_gene: TRBV7-2; CDR3aa: CASSLWRNTGELFF
j_gene: TRBJ2-1; v_gene: TRBV20-1; CDR3aa: CSASNKVAVNEQFF
j_gene: TRBJ2-5; v_gene: TRBV4-2; CDR3aa: CASSQNERGQGARETQYF
j_gene: TRBJ2-1; v_gene: TRBV9; CDR3aa: CASSSQGTSGHNEQFF
j_gene: TRBJ2-1; v_gene: TRBV20-1; CDR3aa: CSAPLSASWYHEQFF
j_gene: TRBJ1-1; v_gene: TRBV5-1; CDR3aa: CASSLRGNTEAFF
j_gene: TRBJ2-2; v_gene: TRBV6-5; CDR3aa: CASRQGSSGELFF
j_gene: TRBJ1-1; v_gene: TRBV11-3; CDR3aa: CASSLFDTEAFF
j_gene: TRBJ1-5; v_gene: TRBV4-2; CDR3aa: CASSRKTGEQPQHF
j_gene: TRBJ2-1; v_gene: TRBV27; CDR3aa: CASAQTGRSYNEQFF
j_gene: TRBJ2-1; v_gene: TRBV5-6; CDR3aa: CASSLGPGNEQFF
j_gene: TRBJ2-1; v_gene: TRBV15; CDR3aa: CATSKGDREQFF
j_gene: TRBJ2-7; v_gene: TRBV7-2; CDR3aa: CASSLVPSGFSYEQYF
j_gene: TRBJ2-2; v_gene: TRBV3-1; CDR3aa: CASSLQWGGPRGELFF
j_gene: TRBJ2-3; v_gene: TRBV7-7; CDR3aa: CASSDGSADTQYF
j_gene: TRBJ2-3; v_gene: TRBV11-2; CDR3aa: CASGRSGASTDTQYF
j_gene: TRBJ2-5; v_gene: TRBV20-1; CDR3aa: CSARSNREFQETQYF
j_gene: TRBJ2-1; v_gene: TRBV6-6; CDR3aa: CASSYASGRWVDEQFF
j_gene: TRBJ2-1; v_gene: TRBV7-2; CDR3aa: CASSLVSTSGGQKYNEQFF
j_gene: TRBJ1-1; v_gene: TRBV5-1; CDR3aa: CASSPGRDMNTEAFF
j_gene: TRBJ2-3; v_gene: TRBV6-7; CDR3aa: CARTGAGLSTDTQYF
j_gene: TRBJ2-5; v_gene: TRBV28; CDR3aa: CASSFWSIQETQYF
j_gene: TRBJ2-7; v_gene: TRBV12-3/TRBV12-4; CDR3aa: CASRHALSYEQYF
j_gene: TRBJ2-4; v_gene: TRBV19; CDR3aa: CASSIGGRNIQYF
j_gene: TRBJ1-2; v_gene: TRBV24-1; CDR3aa: CATSDFASTGYDGYTF
j_gene: TRBJ2-7; v_gene: TRBV5-1; CDR3aa: CASSRDSTRYEQYF
j_gene: TRBJ1-2; v_gene: TRBV5-6; CDR3aa: CASSLKQTNYGYTF
j_gene: TRBJ2-1; v_gene: TRBV7-3; CDR3aa: CASSLGKRGASYEQFF
j_gene: TRBJ2-6; v_gene: TRBV6-5; CDR3aa: CASGQSSGANVLTF
j_gene: TRBJ1-1; v_gene: TRBV5-1; CDR3aa: CASSSRGNQNTEAFF
j_gene: TRBJ2-7; v_gene: TRBV3-1; CDR3aa: CASSRQKRTGISYEQYF
j_gene: TRBJ2-2; v_gene: TRBV5-6; CDR3aa: CATRPRTNTGELFF
j_gene: TRBJ2-2; v_gene: TRBV12-5; CDR3aa: CAVGLVDTGELFF
j_gene: TRBJ1-3; v_gene: TRBV6-5; CDR3aa: CASSPDRGGGNTIYF
j_gene: TRBJ2-3; v_gene: TRBV6-5; CDR3aa: CASSTPGPPTDTQYF
j_gene: TRBJ2-5; v_gene: TRBV5-1; CDR3aa: CASSLYTADGETQYF
j_gene: TRBJ2-3; v_gene: TRBV9; CDR3aa: CASSARGSSTDTQYF
j_gene: TRBJ2-3; v_gene: TRBV12-5; CDR3aa: CASGLERRDTQYF
j_gene: TRBJ2-3; v_gene: TRBV3-1; CDR3aa: CASSQAVRDTQYF
j_gene: TRBJ2-7; v_gene: TRBV10-3; CDR3aa: CAISPQKPTYEQYF
j_gene: TRBJ1-5; v_gene: TRBV20-1; CDR3aa: CSANTGTDQPQHF
j_gene: TRBJ1-1; v_gene: TRBV5-1; CDR3aa: CASSNDRGNTEAFF
j_gene: TRBJ2-2; v_gene: TRBV7-3; CDR3aa: CASSPLPEGVGELFF
j_gene: TRBJ2-7; v_gene: TRBV12-3/TRBV12-4; CDR3aa: CASSRIRLARYEQYF
j_gene: TRBJ2-5; v_gene: TRBV10-3; CDR3aa: CAISDVGQIQETQYF
j_gene: TRBJ2-1; v_gene: TRBV15; CDR3aa: CATSLGPNHEQFF
j_gene: TRBJ2-3; v_gene: TRBV5-1; CDR3aa: CASSLGGVSTDTRYF
j_gene: TRBJ1-2; v_gene: TRBV24-1; CDR3aa: CATSEDRDYGYTF
j_gene: TRBJ2-5; v_gene: TRBV2; CDR3aa: CASSQTGMVQETQYF
j_gene: TRBJ1-6; v_gene: TRBV6-5; CDR3aa: CASSPHRQTNSPLHF